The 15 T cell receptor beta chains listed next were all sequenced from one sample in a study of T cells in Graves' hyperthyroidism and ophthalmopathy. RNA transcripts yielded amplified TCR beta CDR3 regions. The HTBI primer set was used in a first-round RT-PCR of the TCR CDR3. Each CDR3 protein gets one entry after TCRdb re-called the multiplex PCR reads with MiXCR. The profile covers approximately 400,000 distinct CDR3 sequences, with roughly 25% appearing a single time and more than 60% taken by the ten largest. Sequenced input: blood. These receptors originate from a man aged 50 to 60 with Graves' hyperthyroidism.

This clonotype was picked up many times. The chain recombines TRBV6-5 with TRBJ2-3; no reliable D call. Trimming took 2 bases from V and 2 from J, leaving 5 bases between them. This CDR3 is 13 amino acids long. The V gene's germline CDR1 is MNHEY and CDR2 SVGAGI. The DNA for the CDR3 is TGTGCCAGCAGTTACCGAATCACAGATACGCAGTATTTT. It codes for CASSYRITDTQYF.

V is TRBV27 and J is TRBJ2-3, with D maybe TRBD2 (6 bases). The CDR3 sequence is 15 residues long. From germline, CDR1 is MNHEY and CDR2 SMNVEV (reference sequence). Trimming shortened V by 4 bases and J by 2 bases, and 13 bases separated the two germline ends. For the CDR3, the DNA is TGTGCCAGCAGTTCTTTAGCGGCCATCACAGATACGCAGTATTTT. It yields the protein CASSSLAAITDTQYF.

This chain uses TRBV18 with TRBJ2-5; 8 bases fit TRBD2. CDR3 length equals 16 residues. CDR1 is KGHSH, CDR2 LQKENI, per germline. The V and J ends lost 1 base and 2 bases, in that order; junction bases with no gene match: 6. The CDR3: CASSPLITSGQETQYF. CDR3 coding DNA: TGTGCCAGCTCACCACTCATAACTAGCGGACAAGAGACCCAGTACTTC.

This CDR3 is CASSFYGTEAFF. The CDR3 DNA sequence: TGTGCCAGCAGCTTTTACGGGACTGAAGCTTTCTTT. The chain carries TRBV11-3 and TRBJ1-1; no clear D gene. Trimming removed 3 bases at V and 5 bases at J, with 7 bases between. Germline V CDR1 and CDR2: SGHNT, YENEEA. This CDR3 contains 12 residues. The full variable domain, rest sourced from reference TRBV11-3 and TRBJ1-1, is EAGVVQSPRYKIIEKKQPVAFWCNPISGHNTLYWYLQNLGQGPELLIRYENEEAVDDSQLPKDRFSAERLKGVDSTLKIQPAELGDSAVYLCASSFYGTEAFFGQGTRLTVV.

CDR3 loop: CASSHQDRGSYEQYF. CDR3 nucleotide sequence: TGCGCCAGCAGCCACCAGGACAGGGGGTCCTACGAGCAGTACTTC. The chain carries TRBV5-1 and TRBJ2-7, with TRBD1 matching over 10 bases. J was trimmed by 1 base and V by 4 bases; bases with no gene match: 5. This CDR3 has 15 residues. Germline V gene data show CDR1 as SGHRS and CDR2 as YFSETQ.

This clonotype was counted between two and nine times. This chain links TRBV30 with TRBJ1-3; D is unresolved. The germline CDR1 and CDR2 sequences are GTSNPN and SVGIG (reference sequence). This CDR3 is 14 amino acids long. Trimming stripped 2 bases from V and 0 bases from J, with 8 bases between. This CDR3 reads CAWSFPDSGNTIYF. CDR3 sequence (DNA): TGTGCCTGGAGTTTCCCTGACTCTGGAAACACCATATATTTT.

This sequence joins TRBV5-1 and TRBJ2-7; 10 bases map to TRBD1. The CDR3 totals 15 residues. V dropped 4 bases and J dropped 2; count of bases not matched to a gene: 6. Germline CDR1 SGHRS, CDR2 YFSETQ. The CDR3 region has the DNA TGCGCCAGCAGCCCCGGGACAGGGGTGACCTACGAGCAGTACTTC. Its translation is CASSPGTGVTYEQYF.

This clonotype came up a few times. DNA of the CDR3: TGCAGCGTCGATACAGAAGCTTATGGCTACACCTTC. This gives the protein CSVDTEAYGYTF. The genes are TRBV29-1 and TRBJ1-2; the D is unclear. This CDR3 spans 12 amino acids. The V gene lost 6 bases and the J gene lost 5 bases, with 13 bases spanning the gap. Looked up from germline, CDR1 is SQVTM and CDR2 is ANQGSEA.

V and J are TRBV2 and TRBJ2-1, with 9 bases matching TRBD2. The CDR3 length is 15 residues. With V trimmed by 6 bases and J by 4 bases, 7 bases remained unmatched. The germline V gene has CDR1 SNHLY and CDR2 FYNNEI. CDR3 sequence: CASRRASGKYNEQFF. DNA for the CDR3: TGTGCCAGCAGGAGGGCTAGCGGGAAATACAATGAGCAGTTCTTC.

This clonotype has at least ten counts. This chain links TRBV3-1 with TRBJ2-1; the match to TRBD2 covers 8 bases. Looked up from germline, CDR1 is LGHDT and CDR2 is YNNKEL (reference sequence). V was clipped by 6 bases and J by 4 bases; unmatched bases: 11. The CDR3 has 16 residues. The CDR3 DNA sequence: TGTGCCAGCAGTTATACCGGGACTAGGGGGTACAATGAGCAGTTCTTC. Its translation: CASSYTGTRGYNEQFF.

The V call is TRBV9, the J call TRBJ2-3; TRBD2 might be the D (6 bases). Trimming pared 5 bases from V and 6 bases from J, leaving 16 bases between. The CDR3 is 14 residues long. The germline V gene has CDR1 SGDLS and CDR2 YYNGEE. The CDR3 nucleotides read TGTGCCAGCAGTGCCTATGCGGGGCAGGATACGCAGTATTTT. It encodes CASSAYAGQDTQYF.

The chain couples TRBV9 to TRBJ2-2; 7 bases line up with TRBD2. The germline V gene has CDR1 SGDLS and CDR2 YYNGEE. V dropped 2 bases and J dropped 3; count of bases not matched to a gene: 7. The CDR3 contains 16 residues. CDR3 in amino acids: CASSVSGGTYTGELFF. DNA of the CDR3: TGTGCCAGCAGCGTTTCGGGAGGCACATACACCGGGGAGCTGTTTTTT.

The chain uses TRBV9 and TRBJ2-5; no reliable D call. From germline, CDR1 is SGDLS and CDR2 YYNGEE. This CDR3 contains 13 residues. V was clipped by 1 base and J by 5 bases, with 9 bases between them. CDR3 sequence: CASSVILGETQYF. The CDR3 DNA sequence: TGTGCCAGCAGCGTAATCTTGGGGGAGACCCAGTACTTC.

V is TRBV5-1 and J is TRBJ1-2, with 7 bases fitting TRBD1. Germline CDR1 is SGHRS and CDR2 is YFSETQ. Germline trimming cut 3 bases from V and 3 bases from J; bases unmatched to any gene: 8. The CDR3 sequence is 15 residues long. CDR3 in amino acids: CASSSAGGIDYGYTF. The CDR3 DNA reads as TGCGCCAGCAGCTCCGCAGGGGGGATCGACTATGGCTACACCTTC.

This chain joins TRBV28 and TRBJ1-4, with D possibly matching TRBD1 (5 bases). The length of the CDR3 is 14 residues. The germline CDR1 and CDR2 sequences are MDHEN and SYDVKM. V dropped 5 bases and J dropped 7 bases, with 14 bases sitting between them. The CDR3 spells CASSGGGSGEKLFF. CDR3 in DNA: TGTGCCAGCAGTGGGGGGGGGAGTGGTGAAAAACTGTTTTTT.